Below, 18 T cell receptor beta chains from the same sample are listed, as sequenced in a study of blood T cell dynamics during melanoma immunotherapy. Produced via immunoSEQ multiplex PCR; TCRdb's table is partial and in-frame only. Of roughly 9,900 clones listed, about 87% are singletons. Stated time point: week 3, after first cycle of checkpoint inhibitor. The material was blood, obtained from a patient treated with checkpoint blockade. The receptor source for this set is a human donor with melanoma.

This clone was counted a single time. This sequence joins TRBV30 and TRBJ1-3, with no clear D. Germline V gene data show CDR1 as GTSNPN and CDR2 as SVGIG (reference sequence). V lost 8 bases and J lost 0, with 11 bases in between. This CDR3 is built from 13 residues. The CDR3 loop is CAGDIDSGNTIYF. CDR3 nucleotide sequence: TGTGCCGGAGACATAGACTCTGGAAACACCATATATTTT.

This sequence joins TRBV9 and TRBJ1-2; TRBD1 is a possible D gene (5 bases). The CDR3 length is 14 residues. The V end was cut by 3 bases, the J end by 5 bases, with 14 bases between. Germline V lookup: CDR1 SGDLS, CDR2 YYNGEE. The CDR3 sequence is CASSATGLAYGYTF. The CDR3 DNA sequence: TGTGCCAGCAGCGCCACAGGCCTGGCGTATGGCTACACCTTC.

The J gene is TRBJ2-1, the V gene TRBV10-1, with D possibly being TRBD1 or TRBD2 (5 bases each). The CDR3 is 13 amino acids. Germline V lookup: CDR1 WNHNN, CDR2 SYGVQD (reference sequence). The V end was cut by 4 bases, the J end by 10 bases, with 14 bases between. The DNA for the CDR3 is TGCGCCAGCAGTGCCGGGGCGGGCTCCGAGCAGTTCTTC. This codes for CASSAGAGSEQFF.

J is TRBJ1-1 and V is TRBV7-2, with TRBD1 matching over 10 bases. J lost 7 bases, V lost 10 bases, and 15 bases had no gene match. Germline CDR1 SGHTA, CDR2 FQGNSA. This CDR3 is 15 amino acids long. The CDR3 bases are TGTGCCACAACGACAGGGGGCCAAGCGGGGGATGAAGCTTTCTTT. Translated: CATTTGGQAGDEAFF.

This clone was observed once. The V gene is TRBV14, the J gene TRBJ1-2, with D possibly matching TRBD1 (6 bases). The CDR3 length is 14 residues. Deletions cut 4 bases from V and 2 bases from J, with 11 bases between. CDR1 and CDR2 (germline): SGHDN, FVKESK. The CDR3 nucleotides read TGTGCCAGCAGCCGGGACAAGCAAAACTATGGCTACACCTTC. Its translation is CASSRDKQNYGYTF.

The gene calls are TRBV19 and TRBJ2-1; no reliable D call. The germline gives CDR1 LNHDA, CDR2 SQIVND (reference sequence). The V end was cut by 8 bases, the J end by 2 bases, with 10 bases between. The CDR3 contains 13 residues. The CDR3 DNA reads TGTGCCAGTTCTCTAGGGACCTACAATGAGCAGTTCTTC. Residues: CASSLGTYNEQFF.

The chain combines TRBV5-6 with TRBJ2-7, with D possibly TRBD2 on 5 matching bases. Germline assignment: CDR1 SGHDT and CDR2 YYEEEE. CDR3 length: 16 amino acids. V lost 0 bases, J lost 2 bases, and 15 bases lay in between. The CDR3 DNA follows: TGTGCCAGCAGCTTGGGTTTCCGGGGAATACCCTACGAGCAGTACTTC. This sequence encodes CASSLGFRGIPYEQYF. The full variable domain, rest sourced from reference TRBV5-6 and TRBJ2-7, is DAGVTQSPTHLIKTRGQQVTLRCSPKSGHDTVSWYQQALGQGPQFIFQYYEEEERQRGNFPDRFSGHQFPNYSSELNVNALLLGDSALYLCASSLGFRGIPYEQYFGPGTRLTVT.

The genes are TRBV5-6 and TRBJ1-1, with a tentative D call TRBD1 (5 bases). V was clipped by 5 bases and J by 5 bases, with 10 bases between them. CDR1 and CDR2 (germline): SGHDT, YYEEEE. This CDR3 comprises 12 residues. CDR3 residues: CASSIGGTEAFF. As DNA, the CDR3 is TGTGCCAGCAGTATCGGGGGGACTGAAGCTTTCTTT.

V usage is TRBV6-5 and J usage is TRBJ1-2; D is possibly TRBD1 (6 bases). V lost 4 bases and J 2 bases, leaving 14 bases between the germline ends. CDR1 is MNHEY and CDR2 is SVGAGI in the germline V gene. The CDR3 length is 15 residues. The DNA for the CDR3 is TGTGCCAGCAGTTCTGTCCGGACAGAAAACTATGGCTACACCTTC. This sequence encodes CASSSVRTENYGYTF.

The genes are TRBV5-8 and TRBJ2-5; possibly TRBD1 for D (7 bases). Trimming took 3 bases from V and 1 from J, leaving 16 bases between them. CDR1 and CDR2 from the germline V gene are SGHTS and YDEGEE. The CDR3 runs to 16 residues. The CDR3 sequence: CASSSTGAGRQETQYF. CDR3 sequence (DNA): TGTGCCAGCAGCTCTACAGGGGCGGGACGCCAAGAGACCCAGTACTTC.

The V call is TRBV6-1, the J call TRBJ1-6, with a tentative D call TRBD1 (6 bases). Trimming shortened V by 8 bases and J by 5 bases, and 10 bases separated the two germline ends. The CDR3 length is 13 residues. The V gene's germline CDR1 is MNHNS and CDR2 SASEGT. For the CDR3, the DNA is TGTGCCAGCTGGGGGGGCAATAATTCACCCCTCCACTTT. Its protein product is CASWGGNNSPLHF.

The rearrangement joins TRBV9 to TRBJ1-3; D call uncertain. The CDR3 totals 15 residues. Trimming shortened V by 3 bases and J by 2 bases, and 12 bases separated the two germline ends. CDR1 and CDR2 (germline): SGDLS, YYNGEE. DNA of the CDR3: TGTGCCAGCAGCGCCTTGACGGCAACTGGAAACACCATATATTTT. It yields the protein CASSALTATGNTIYF.

This clone was picked up one time. The V gene is TRBV6-4, the J gene TRBJ2-2; no definite D call. Germline lookup yields CDR1 MRHNA and CDR2 SNTAGT. There are 13 residues in the CDR3. Trimming took off 0 bases at V and 6 bases at J, with 5 bases between the two ends. The CDR3 bases are TGTGCCAGCAGTGACTCGACCCCCGGGGAGCTGTTTTTT. This sequence encodes CASSDSTPGELFF.

The rearrangement joins TRBV7-2 to TRBJ2-5; TRBD2 matches 11 bases. Germline V CDR1 and CDR2: SGHTA, FQGNSA. The CDR3 runs 16 residues. V shed 1 base, J shed 2 bases, and the junction held 3 bases outside the gene matches. CDR3 nucleotides: TGTGCCAGCAGCTTAGGAGCTAGCGGGGGGCAAGAGACCCAGTACTTC. Its translation: CASSLGASGGQETQYF.

The rearrangement uses TRBV7-9 and TRBJ1-4, with D unresolved. Germline loops: CDR1 SEHNR, CDR2 FQNEAQ (reference sequence). V was cut by 4 bases and J by 3 bases, with 9 bases left in between. The CDR3 contains 14 residues. The CDR3 loop is CASSSGRANEKLFF. The CDR3 region has the DNA TGTGCCAGCAGCTCTGGGCGGGCTAATGAAAAACTGTTTTTT.

V is TRBV30 and J is TRBJ1-6; unclear D gene. The V end lost 1 base, the J end lost 9 bases, and 10 bases lay between the germline ends. This CDR3 region has 13 residues. The germline V gene has CDR1 GTSNPN and CDR2 SVGIG (reference sequence). DNA of the CDR3: TGTGCCTGGAGTGAATCAACTCTTTCACCCCTCCACTTT. It yields the protein CAWSESTLSPLHF. Based on the CDR3 plus reference TRBV30 and TRBJ1-6, the full variable domain is SQTIHQWPATLVQPVGSPLSLECTVEGTSNPNLYWYRQAAGRGLQLLFYSVGIGQISSEVPQNLSASRPQDRQFILSSKKLLLSDSGFYLCAWSESTLSPLHFGNGTRLTVT.

The rearrangement links TRBV6-1 to TRBJ1-2, with TRBD1 matching 9 bases. The CDR3 is 14 residues long. Germline CDR1 and CDR2: MNHNS and SASEGT. The V segment lost 8 bases and the J segment 6 bases; nucleotides outside the gene matches: 10. CDR3 bases: TGTGCCAGCCACTCCCGCACAGGGGGCGATGGCTACACCTTC. It translates to CASHSRTGGDGYTF.

The chain links TRBV2 to TRBJ2-7, with D perhaps TRBD1 or TRBD2 (5 bases each). The CDR3 length is 16 residues. CDR1 SNHLY and CDR2 FYNNEI come from the germline V gene. Deletions cut 5 bases from V and 3 bases from J, with 20 bases between. The CDR3 coding sequence is TGTGCCAGCAGTTACAGGACTCGTGGGTCCCTCTACGAGCAGTACTTC. This encodes CASSYRTRGSLYEQYF. Together with reference TRBV2 and TRBJ2-7, the CDR3 gives the full variable domain: EPEVTQTPSHQVTQMGQEVILRCVPISNHLYFYWYRQILGQKVEFLVSFYNNEISEKSEIFDDQFSVERPDGSNFTLKIRSTKLEDSAMYFCASSYRTRGSLYEQYFGPGTRLTVT.